This T cell receptor (beta chain) was sequenced in a study of tumor and adjacent non-tumor tissue in lung cancer (dated by TCRdb to the late 2010s). Study-level background: Of the cohort, roughly 12 patients had adenocarcinoma, 2 had squamous cell carcinoma and 1 had small cell lung cancer. Among the approximately 15 patients, ages ranged from roughly 30 to 85 years, some ten were men and 5 were women, and disease was TNM stage I to III. A total of fewer than 150 million productive TCRbeta reads were generated by sequencing, corresponding to an average of around 3.8 million reads per sample. Using bulk TCRbeta repertoires from roughly 14 lung cancer patients, the study set lung tumor tissue side by side with matched distant non-tumor lung tissue. For each patient, one tumor sample and one normal lung sample were taken, giving some 33 paired specimens that underwent TCRbeta CDR3 sequencing.

RNA was isolated from bulk unsorted tissue, and RNA quality was assessed with a NanoDrop ND-1000 and an Agilent 2100. For the normal lung samples, distant non-tumor tissue was collected more than 3 cm away from the tumor edge. The donors were newly diagnosed lung cancer patients admitted for thoracic surgery in China from August to November 2014 who had not received prior chemotherapy. Anyone who had undergone radiotherapy or chemotherapy before, or who had another cancer at the same time, was left out of the study. Surgical tissue pieces of about 1-2.2 cm3 were preserved in RNAlater solution and were kept at -80 degrees C until use. The CDR3 covers 15 residues, taking in both the cysteine and the phenylalanine. Only the CDR3 DNA stays, 45 bases, in frame from base 1. The V and J ends are trimmed by 3 bases and 3 bases, leaving 18 bases between them. CDR1 and CDR2, per the germline V gene (reference sequence), are DFQATT and SNEGSKA.

To note about this clonotype: No cognate antigen has been identified for it. A much larger clone differs by one base, so this may be a read error.

Library creation used multiplex PCR. This sample was sequenced with an Illumina HiSeq 2500. TCRbeta libraries were constructed through three rounds of nested PCR with primers (Table S4) according to protocols adapted from ARM-PCR. Before sequencing, PCR products of 200-500 bp were excised from the gel and purified with the QIAquick gel extraction kit. Per the original workflow: Trimmomatic was used to clean the reads, FLASH merged the cleaned reads into complete CDR3 sequences, and MiTCR assigned the sequences to V(D)J germline segments. Clonal diversity was computed as the inverse Simpson's index with VDJtools. A read counted as productive if the sequence was in-frame and lacked a premature stop codon. The public reads were reanalyzed by TCRdb: fastp trimming at Q25, MiXCR alignment, in-frame beta chains only. Each record represents a unique CDR3 protein, reported with the most common genes and DNA among its rows. V and J calls and clone size were set by TCRdb, not the authors. Counted in this sample were about 75,000 distinct CDR3 sequences; less than 75% of them appeared once. The ten biggest clones cover approximately 30% of the sample.

The study at large found these results: TCR diversity was significantly higher in younger patients, and greater tumor TCR diversity was associated with shorter overall survival and shorter disease-free survival. Peripheral blood was not sequenced, so blood TCRbeta repertoires in these lung cancer patients were not examined. The sequencing platform is not named in the methods, and unique molecular identifiers are not mentioned. In normal lung, the top 100 clones accounted for a significantly larger cumulative share of the repertoire than in tumor tissue. Tumor tissue showed significantly higher TCR diversity (inverse Simpson) than normal lung tissue, at about 410 vs 180 (P = 0.0075, Mann-Whitney U test). Only roughly 14 patients were in the cohort, and the authors stated that larger samples and more detailed clinical data are needed.

This sequence originates from a woman between 45 and 65 years old with non-small cell lung cancer. The V and J genes are TRBV20-1 and TRBJ2-7, with no confident D gene call. The sequenced material came from distant non-tumor lung tissue. The CDR3 protein is CSARVLTWFLYEQYF. The bases read TGCAGTGCTAGGGTCCTTACATGGTTTCTCTACGAGCAGTACTTC.